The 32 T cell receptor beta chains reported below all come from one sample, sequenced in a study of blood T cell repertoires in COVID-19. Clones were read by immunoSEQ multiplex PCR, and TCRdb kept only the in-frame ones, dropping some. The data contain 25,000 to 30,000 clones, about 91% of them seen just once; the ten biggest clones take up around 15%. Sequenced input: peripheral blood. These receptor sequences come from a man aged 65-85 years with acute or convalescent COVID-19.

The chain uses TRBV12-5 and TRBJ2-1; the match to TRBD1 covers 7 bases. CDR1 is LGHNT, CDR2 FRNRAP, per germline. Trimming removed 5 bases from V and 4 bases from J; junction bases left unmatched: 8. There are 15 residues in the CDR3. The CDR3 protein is CASGAGTAPYNEQFF. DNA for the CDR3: TGTGCTAGTGGTGCCGGGACAGCGCCTTACAATGAGCAGTTCTTC.

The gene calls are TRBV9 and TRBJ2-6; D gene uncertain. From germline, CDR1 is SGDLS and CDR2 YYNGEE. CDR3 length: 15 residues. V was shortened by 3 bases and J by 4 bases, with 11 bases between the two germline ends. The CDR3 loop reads CASSAQLSGANVLTF. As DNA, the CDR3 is TGTGCCAGCAGCGCCCAACTTTCGGGGGCCAACGTCCTGACTTTC.

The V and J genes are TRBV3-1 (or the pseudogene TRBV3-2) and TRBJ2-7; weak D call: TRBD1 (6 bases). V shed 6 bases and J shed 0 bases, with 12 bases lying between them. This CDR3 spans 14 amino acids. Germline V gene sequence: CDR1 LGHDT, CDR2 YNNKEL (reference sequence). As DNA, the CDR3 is TGTGCCAGCAGACGACAGGATAGCTCCTACGAGCAGTACTTC. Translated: CASRRQDSSYEQYF.

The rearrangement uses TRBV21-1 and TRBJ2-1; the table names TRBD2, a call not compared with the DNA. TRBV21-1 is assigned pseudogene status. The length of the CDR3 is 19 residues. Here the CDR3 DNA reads TGTGCCAGCAGCCAACTATCCAGGACTAGCGGGAGAGGGTACAATGAGCAGTTCTTC. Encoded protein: CASSQLSRTSGRGYNEQFF.

As DNA, the CDR3 is TGCAGCGCCATTTTCATGGCTAGCGTTAACTCCTACGAGCAGTACTTC. It translates to CSAIFMASVNSYEQYF. V and J are TRBV29-1 and TRBJ2-7; a weak D match, TRBD2 (6 bases). There are 16 residues in the CDR3. In germline, CDR1 is SQVTM, CDR2 ANQGSEA. The V gene lost 7 bases and the J gene lost 0 bases, with 22 bases spanning the gap.

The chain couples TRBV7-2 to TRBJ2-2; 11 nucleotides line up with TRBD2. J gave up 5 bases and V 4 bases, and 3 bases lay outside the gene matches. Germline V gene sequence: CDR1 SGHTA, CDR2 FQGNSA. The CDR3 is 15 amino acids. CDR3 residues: CASSSPSGGTGELFF. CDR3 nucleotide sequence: TGTGCCAGCAGCTCACCTAGCGGGGGGACCGGGGAGCTGTTTTTT.

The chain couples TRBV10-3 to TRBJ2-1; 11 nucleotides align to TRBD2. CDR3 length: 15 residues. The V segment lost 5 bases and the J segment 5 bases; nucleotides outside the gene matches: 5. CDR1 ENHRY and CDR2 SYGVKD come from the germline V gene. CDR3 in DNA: TGTGCCATCAGTTTTGCTAGCGGGAGGAACAATGAGCAGTTCTTC. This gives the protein CAISFASGRNNEQFF.

The CDR3 sequence is CASSEAGQGAGEQYF. CDR3 nucleotide sequence: TGTGCCAGCAGTGAAGCCGGACAGGGGGCAGGGGAGCAGTACTTC. The chain has TRBV6-1 and TRBJ2-7; the match to TRBD1 covers 11 bases. The CDR3 is made up of 15 amino acids. Germline V gives CDR1 MNHNS, CDR2 SASEGT. Trimming at V came to 0 bases and at J to 7 bases, leaving 5 bases not matched to a gene.

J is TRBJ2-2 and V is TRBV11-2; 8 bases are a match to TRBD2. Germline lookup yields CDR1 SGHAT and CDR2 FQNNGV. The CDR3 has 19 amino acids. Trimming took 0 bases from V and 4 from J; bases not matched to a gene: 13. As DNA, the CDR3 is TGTGCCAGCAGCTTAGAGGTGCGTTTGGCGGGAGGTGGCACCGGGGAGCTGTTTTTT. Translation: CASSLEVRLAGGGTGELFF. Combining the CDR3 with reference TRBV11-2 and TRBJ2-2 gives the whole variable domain EAGVAQSPRYKIIEKRQSVAFWCNPISGHATLYWYQQILGQGPKLLIQFQNNGVVDDSQLPKDRFSAERLKGVDSTLKIQPAKLEDSAVYLCASSLEVRLAGGGTGELFFGEGSRLTVL.

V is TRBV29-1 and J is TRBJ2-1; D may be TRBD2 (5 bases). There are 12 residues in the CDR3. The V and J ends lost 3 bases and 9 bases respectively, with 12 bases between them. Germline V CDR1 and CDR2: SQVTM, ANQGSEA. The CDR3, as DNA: TGCAGCGTTGATCCTAGCCCTACTGAGCAGTTCTTC. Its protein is CSVDPSPTEQFF.

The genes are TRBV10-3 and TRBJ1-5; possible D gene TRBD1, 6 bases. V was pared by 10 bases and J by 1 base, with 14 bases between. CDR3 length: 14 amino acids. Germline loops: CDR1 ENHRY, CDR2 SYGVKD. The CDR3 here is CATVQGLSNQPQHF. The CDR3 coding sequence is TGTGCCACCGTACAGGGTCTGAGCAATCAGCCCCAGCATTTT.

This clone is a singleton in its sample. CDR3 bases: TGTGCCAGCAGCTTAAGAGGCCTTCAGGGCAATGAGCAGTTCTTC. Translation: CASSLRGLQGNEQFF. The chain recombines TRBV7-2 with TRBJ2-1; D might be TRBD1 (5 bases). Germline V CDR1 and CDR2: SGHTA, FQGNSA. The CDR3 runs to 15 residues. V was clipped by 2 bases and J by 6 bases, with 14 bases between them.

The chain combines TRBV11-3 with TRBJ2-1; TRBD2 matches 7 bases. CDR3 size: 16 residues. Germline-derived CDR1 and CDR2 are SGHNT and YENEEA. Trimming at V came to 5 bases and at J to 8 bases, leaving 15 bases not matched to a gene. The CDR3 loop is CASSRGTNIGEDEQFF. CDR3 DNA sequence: TGTGCCAGCAGCCGAGGGACTAACATCGGAGAGGATGAGCAGTTCTTC.

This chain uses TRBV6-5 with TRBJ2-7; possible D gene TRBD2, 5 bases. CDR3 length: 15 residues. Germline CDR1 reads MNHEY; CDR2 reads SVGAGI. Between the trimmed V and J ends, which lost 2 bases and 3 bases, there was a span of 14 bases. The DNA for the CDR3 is TGTGCCAGCAGTTACGCCGGGGATCGGAACTACGAGCAGTACTTC. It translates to CASSYAGDRNYEQYF.

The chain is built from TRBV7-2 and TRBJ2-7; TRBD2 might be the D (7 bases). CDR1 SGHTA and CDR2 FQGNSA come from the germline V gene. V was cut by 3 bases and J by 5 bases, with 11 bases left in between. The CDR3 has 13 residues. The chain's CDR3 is CASSFWGGHEQYF. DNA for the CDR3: TGTGCCAGCAGCTTTTGGGGGGGGCACGAGCAGTACTTC.

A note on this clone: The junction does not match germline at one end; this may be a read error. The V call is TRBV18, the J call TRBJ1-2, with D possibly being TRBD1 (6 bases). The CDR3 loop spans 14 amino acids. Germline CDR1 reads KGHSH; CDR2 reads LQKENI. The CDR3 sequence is CASSSPDRNYGYTF. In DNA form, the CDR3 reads TGTGCCAGCTCATCACCCGACAGGAACTATGGCTACACCTTC.

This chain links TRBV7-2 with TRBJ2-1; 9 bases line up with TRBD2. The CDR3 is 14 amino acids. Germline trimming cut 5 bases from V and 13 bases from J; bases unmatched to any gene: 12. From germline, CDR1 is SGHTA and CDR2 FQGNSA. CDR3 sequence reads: CASSPRIASGDQFF. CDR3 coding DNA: TGTGCCAGCAGCCCCCGGATAGCTAGCGGGGACCAGTTCTTC.

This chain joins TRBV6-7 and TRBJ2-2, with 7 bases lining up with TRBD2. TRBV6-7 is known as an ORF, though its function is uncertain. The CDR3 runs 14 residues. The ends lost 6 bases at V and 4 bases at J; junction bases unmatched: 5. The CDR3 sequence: CASRRDYSTGELFF. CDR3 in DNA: TGTGCCAGCAGACGGGACTATTCCACCGGGGAGCTGTTTTTT.

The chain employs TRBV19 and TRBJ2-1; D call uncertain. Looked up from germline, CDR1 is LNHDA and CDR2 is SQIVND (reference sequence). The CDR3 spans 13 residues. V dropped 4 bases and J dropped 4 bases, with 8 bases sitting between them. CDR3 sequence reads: CASSNRLYNEQFF. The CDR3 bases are TGTGCCAGTAGTAATCGTCTGTACAATGAGCAGTTCTTC. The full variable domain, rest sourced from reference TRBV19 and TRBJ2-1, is DGGITQSPKYLFRKEGQNVTLSCEQNLNHDAMYWYRQDPGQGLRLIYYSQIVNDFQKGDIAEGYSVSREKKESFPLTVTSAQKNPTAFYLCASSNRLYNEQFFGPGTRLTVL.

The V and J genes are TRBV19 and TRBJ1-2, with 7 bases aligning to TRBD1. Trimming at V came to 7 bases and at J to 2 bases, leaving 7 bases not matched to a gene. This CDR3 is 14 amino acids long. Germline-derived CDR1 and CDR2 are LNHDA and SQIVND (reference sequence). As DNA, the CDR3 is TGTGCCAGTATCAGGACAGGACGCAACTATGGCTACACCTTC. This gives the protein CASIRTGRNYGYTF.

CDR3 DNA sequence: TGTGCCAGCAGTGAAGCAAAGCAGGGGGTCTATGGCTACACCTTC. Amino acid sequence: CASSEAKQGVYGYTF. The rearrangement links TRBV2 to TRBJ1-2, with 7 bases that match TRBD1. V lost 0 bases and J lost 4; bases outside the gene matches: 5. Germline CDR1 reads SNHLY; CDR2 reads FYNNEI. The CDR3 is made up of 15 amino acids.

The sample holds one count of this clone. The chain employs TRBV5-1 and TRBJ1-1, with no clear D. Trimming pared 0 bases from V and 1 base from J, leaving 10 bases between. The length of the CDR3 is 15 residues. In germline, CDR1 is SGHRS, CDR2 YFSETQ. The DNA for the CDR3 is TGCGCCAGCAGCTTGGTAGTTGGAGCGAACACTGAAGCTTTCTTT. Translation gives CASSLVVGANTEAFF.

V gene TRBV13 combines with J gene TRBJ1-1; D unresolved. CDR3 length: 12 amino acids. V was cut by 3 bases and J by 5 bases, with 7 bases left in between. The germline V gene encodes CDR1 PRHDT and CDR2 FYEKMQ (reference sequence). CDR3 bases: TGTGCCAGCAGCTTCCACAGTACTGAAGCTTTCTTT. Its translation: CASSFHSTEAFF.

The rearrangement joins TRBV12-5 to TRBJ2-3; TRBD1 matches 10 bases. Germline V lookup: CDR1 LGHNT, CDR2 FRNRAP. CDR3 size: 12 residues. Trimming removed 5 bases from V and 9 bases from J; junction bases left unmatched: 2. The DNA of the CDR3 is TGTGCTAGTGGTCCGGACAGGGGGACGCAGTATTTT. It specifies CASGPDRGTQYF.

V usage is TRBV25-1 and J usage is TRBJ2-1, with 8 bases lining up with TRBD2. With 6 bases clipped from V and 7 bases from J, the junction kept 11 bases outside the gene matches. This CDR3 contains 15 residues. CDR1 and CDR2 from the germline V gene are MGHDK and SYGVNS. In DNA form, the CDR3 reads TGTGCCAGCAGGTTCAGCGGGAGTGAGGGTAATGAGCAGTTCTTC. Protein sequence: CASRFSGSEGNEQFF.

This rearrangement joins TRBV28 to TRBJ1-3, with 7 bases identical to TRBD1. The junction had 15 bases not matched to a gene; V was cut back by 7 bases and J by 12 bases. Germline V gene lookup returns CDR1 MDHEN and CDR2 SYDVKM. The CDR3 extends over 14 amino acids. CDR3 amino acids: CASKMGQPQSHIYF. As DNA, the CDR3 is TGTGCCAGCAAAATGGGACAGCCGCAGTCGCACATATATTTT.

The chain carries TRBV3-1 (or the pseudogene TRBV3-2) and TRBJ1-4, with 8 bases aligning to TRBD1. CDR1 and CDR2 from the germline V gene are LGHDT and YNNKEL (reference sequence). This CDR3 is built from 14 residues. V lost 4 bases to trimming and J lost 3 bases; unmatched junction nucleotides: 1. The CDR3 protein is CASSLQGANEKLFF. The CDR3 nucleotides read TGTGCCAGCAGCCTACAGGGGGCTAATGAAAAACTGTTTTTT.

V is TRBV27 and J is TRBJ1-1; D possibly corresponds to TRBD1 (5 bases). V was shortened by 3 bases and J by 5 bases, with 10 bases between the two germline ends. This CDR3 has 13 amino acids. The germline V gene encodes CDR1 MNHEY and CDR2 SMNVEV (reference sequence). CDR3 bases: TGTGCCAGCAGTTTTCCAGGGTATACTGAAGCTTTCTTT. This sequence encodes CASSFPGYTEAFF.

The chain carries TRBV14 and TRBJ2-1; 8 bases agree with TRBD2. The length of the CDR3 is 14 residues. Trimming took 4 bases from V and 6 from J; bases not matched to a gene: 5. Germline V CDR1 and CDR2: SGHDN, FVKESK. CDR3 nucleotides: TGTGCCAGCAGCCTGGGACTAGGGTTCAATGAGCAGTTCTTC. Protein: CASSLGLGFNEQFF. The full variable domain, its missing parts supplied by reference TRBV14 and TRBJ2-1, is EAGVTQFPSHSVIEKGQTVTLRCDPISGHDNLYWYRRVMGKEIKFLLHFVKESKQDESGMPNNRFLAERTGGTYSTLKVQPAELEDSGVYFCASSLGLGFNEQFFGPGTRLTVL.

CDR3 coding DNA: TGTGCCAGCAGTCCCTTGGACAGCAGCTCCTATAATTCACCCCTCCACTTT. This codes for CASSPLDSSSYNSPLHF. The chain has TRBV6-6 and TRBJ1-6; TRBD1 is a possible D gene (6 bases). Trimming cost V 5 bases and J 0 bases, with 14 bases left between them. The CDR3 totals 17 residues. Germline V CDR1 and CDR2: MNHNY, SVGAGI (reference sequence).

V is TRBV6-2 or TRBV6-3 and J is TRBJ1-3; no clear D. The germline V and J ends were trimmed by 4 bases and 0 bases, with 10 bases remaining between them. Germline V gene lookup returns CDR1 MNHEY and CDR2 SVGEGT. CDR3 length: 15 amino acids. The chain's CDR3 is CASSLRSNSGNTIYF. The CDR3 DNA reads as TGTGCCAGCAGTTTAAGAAGCAACTCTGGAAACACCATATATTTT.

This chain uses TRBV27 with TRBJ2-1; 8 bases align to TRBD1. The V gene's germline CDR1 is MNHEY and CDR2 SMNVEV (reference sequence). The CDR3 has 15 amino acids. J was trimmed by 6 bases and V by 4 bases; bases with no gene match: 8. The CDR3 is CASSSTGGWGNEQFF. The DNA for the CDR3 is TGTGCCAGCAGTTCAACAGGGGGTTGGGGCAATGAGCAGTTCTTC.